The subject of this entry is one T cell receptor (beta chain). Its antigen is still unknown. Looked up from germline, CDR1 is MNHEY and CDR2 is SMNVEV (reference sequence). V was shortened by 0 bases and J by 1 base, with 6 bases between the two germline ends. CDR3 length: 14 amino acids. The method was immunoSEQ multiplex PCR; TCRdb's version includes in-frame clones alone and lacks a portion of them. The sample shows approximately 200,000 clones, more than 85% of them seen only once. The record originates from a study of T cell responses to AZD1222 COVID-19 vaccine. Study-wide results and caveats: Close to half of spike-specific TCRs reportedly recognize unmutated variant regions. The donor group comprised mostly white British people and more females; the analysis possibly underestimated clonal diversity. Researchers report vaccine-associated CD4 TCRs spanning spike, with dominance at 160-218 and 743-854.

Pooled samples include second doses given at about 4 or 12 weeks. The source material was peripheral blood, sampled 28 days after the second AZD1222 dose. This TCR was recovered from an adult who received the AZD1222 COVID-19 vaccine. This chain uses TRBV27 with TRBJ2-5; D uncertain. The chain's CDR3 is CASSLSRAQETQYF. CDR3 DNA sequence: TGTGCCAGCAGTTTATCCCGGGCCCAAGAGACCCAGTACTTC.